This T cell receptor (beta chain) was observed in a study of metastatic and nonmetastatic thyroid tumors. TCRdb called clones again from the PCR reads with MiXCR. The sample yields tens of thousands of clones, 12% seen once. Ten or more counts support this clone. Prior to thyroid surgery, none of the patients had received any treatment. The CDR3 spans 15 residues. Trimming took 0 bases from V and 6 from J; bases not matched to a gene: 5. In germline, CDR1 is SGHTA, CDR2 FQGTGA. This sequence joins TRBV7-3 and TRBJ2-7, with 10 bases lining up with TRBD1. The sequencing input was blood. This TCR was sampled from a female donor with papillary thyroid cancer or a benign thyroid nodule (not recorded which). Some clones in this sample may be carry-over from other donors' samples. CDR3 amino acids: CASSLTGQGWIEQYF. The CDR3 DNA follows: TGTGCCAGCAGCTTAACGGGACAGGGGTGGATCGAGCAGTACTTC.